This T cell receptor (beta chain) is from a study of PD-1 blockade in mismatch repair-deficient tumors (dated by TCRdb to about 2017). Turning to the overall study: Between September 2013 and late 2016, the trial enrolled approximately 87 consecutive patients with more than nine types of mismatch repair-deficient cancer, all of whom had received prior treatment and were progressing. Deep sequencing of TCR CDR3 regions was used to track tumor-associated T cell clones in peripheral blood of patients responding to PD-1 blockade. General study outcomes and caveats: After pembrolizumab, tumor-resident clones, which were often undetectable in blood before treatment, expanded rapidly and then contracted, generally ahead of radiologic responses.

The library was built by means of the immunoSEQ multiplex PCR assay. TCRdb stores this immuneACCESS table with in-frame sequences only. Part of the clones is absent; in the studies checked, under half of the shortfall reflects unresolved V genes, and no reason is known for the rest. The sample yields about 34,000 clones; over 80% were counted once. About 3.4% of the sample goes to the ten largest clones. A note on this clone: Its antigen is currently not known. No base-level quality is on record; no much larger clone is a single base apart.

For every enrolled patient, mismatch repair deficiency was confirmed by either polymerase chain reaction or immunohistochemistry. Three patients who responded to pembrolizumab therapy underwent TCR sequencing. The phase II trial prospectively evaluated PD-1 blockade with pembrolizumab in advanced mismatch repair-deficient cancers, independent of tissue of origin. Peripheral blood T cell samples were serially collected before and at multiple times after PD-1 blockade was started. The timing of each blood sample was reported as weeks after the first dose of pembrolizumab. The TCR was taken from an adult with mismatch repair-deficient cancer. This sample comprised PBMCs, obtained roughly 6 weeks after starting pembrolizumab.

The nucleotide sequence is TGTGCCAGCAGCTTAAGCCCTAATATGAACACTGAAGCTTTCTTT. The encoded protein is CASSLSPNMNTEAFF. The rearrangement combines TRBV7-3 with TRBJ1-1, with the identity of the D gene unclear. The germline ends are 9 bases apart after V is trimmed by 1 base and J by 0 bases. The germline V gene encodes CDR1 SGHTA and CDR2 FQGTGA. There are 15 amino acids in the CDR3, from cysteine to phenylalanine inclusive. Only the CDR3 part of the read is kept: 45 bases, read in frame from the first base. Beyond the CDR3, the reference TRBV7-3 and TRBJ1-1 genes provide the residues; the full variable domain reads: GAGVSQTPSNKVTEKGKYVELRCDPISGHTALYWYRQSLGQGPEFLIYFQGTGAADDSGLPNDRFFAVRPEGSVSTLKIQRTERGDSAVYLCASSLSPNMNTEAFFGQGTRLTVV.